The 12 T cell receptor beta chains listed next were all sequenced from one sample in a study of T-cell memory formation after mild COVID-19. Using its own MiXCR run on the 5' RACE reads, TCRdb lists one record per CDR3 protein. Here the sample spans under 700,000 distinct CDR3 sequences, roughly 22% being singletons. Material for sequencing was PBMCs or a T cell subset sorted from them (not recorded which). The receptors were gathered from an adult woman who had mild COVID-19 (a few samples of this study predate the infection). Cell type and time point are not known.

The chain has TRBV18 and TRBJ2-2; 14 positions match TRBD2. The CDR3 is 18 amino acids. V shed 4 bases and J 7 bases; nucleotides not matched to a gene: 11. CDR1 and CDR2 from the germline V gene are KGHSH and LQKENI. The CDR3 DNA sequence: TGTGCCAGCTCACGACAACCGGGACTAGCGGGAGTGAGCGGGGAGCTGTTTTTT. Its protein product is CASSRQPGLAGVSGELFF.

This clonotype was found a few times. The V gene is TRBV7-2, the J gene TRBJ2-1, with D possibly being TRBD2 (6 bases). CDR3 length equals 17 residues. Germline CDR1 SGHTA, CDR2 FQGNSA. V dropped 10 bases and J dropped 0 bases, with 22 bases sitting between them. The CDR3 DNA reads as TGTGCCACGACTAGAGGAGCGGCACTAAGCTCCTACAATGAGCAGTTCTTC. It codes for CATTRGAALSSYNEQFF.

This clonotype was seen a few times. The V call is TRBV6-6, the J call TRBJ2-6; 9 positions match TRBD2. CDR1 is MNHNY, CDR2 SVGAGI, per germline (reference sequence). Germline trimming cut 0 bases from V and 2 bases from J; bases unmatched to any gene: 8. The CDR3 runs to 19 residues. In DNA, the CDR3 is TGTGCCAGCAGTTACTCTTCGACTAGCGGTAATACTGGGGCCAACGTCCTGACTTTC. Translated: CASSYSSTSGNTGANVLTF.

This clonotype has a handful of counts. The chain links TRBV6-2 or TRBV6-3 to TRBJ1-5, with a tentative D call TRBD1 (6 bases). The germline V gene has CDR1 MNHEY and CDR2 SVGEGT. V was cut by 6 bases and J by 1 base, with 7 bases left in between. This CDR3 contains 13 residues. CDR3 region: CASRQGSNQPQHF. The CDR3 coding sequence is TGTGCCAGCAGACAGGGAAGCAATCAGCCCCAGCATTTT.

This clonotype turned up a few times. The chain is built from TRBV6-5 and TRBJ2-3; a weak D match, TRBD1 (6 bases). The CDR3 length is 13 residues. The germline CDR1 and CDR2 sequences are MNHEY and SVGAGI. V lost 5 bases and J 0 bases, leaving 6 bases between the germline ends. The CDR3 DNA reads TGTGCCAGCAGTGGACAGAGCACAGATACGCAGTATTTT. This encodes CASSGQSTDTQYF.

The chain employs TRBV10-3 and TRBJ2-2; no reliable D call. This CDR3 spans 17 amino acids. Germline V gene lookup returns CDR1 ENHRY and CDR2 SYGVKD. With 2 bases removed from V and 4 bases from J, the gap between germline ends came to 17 bases. DNA of the CDR3: TGTGCCATCAGTGAGAGTTCATGGGCCCCAGGCACCGGGGAGCTGTTTTTT. Translation gives CAISESSWAPGTGELFF.

This sequence joins TRBV4-2 and TRBJ2-7; D might be TRBD1 or TRBD2, each matching 5 bases. Germline CDR1 reads LGHNA; CDR2 reads YNFKEQ. V dropped 4 bases and J dropped 0 bases, with 13 bases sitting between them. This CDR3 is built from 15 residues. CDR3 amino acids: CASSPAGDVSYEQYF. CDR3 DNA sequence: TGTGCCAGCAGCCCAGCCGGGGACGTCTCCTACGAGCAGTACTTC.

The rearrangement uses TRBV2 and TRBJ1-2, with D unresolved. CDR1 is SNHLY, CDR2 FYNNEI, per germline. CDR3 length: 16 residues. V gave up 7 bases and J gave up 0 bases, with 18 bases separating them. In nucleotides, the CDR3 is TGTGCCAGCATCTCCGCGCCTATCCCGACTAACTATGGCTACACCTTC. Translating it yields CASISAPIPTNYGYTF.

This chain connects TRBV20-1 to TRBJ2-1; TRBD2 aligns across 8 bases. There are 17 residues in the CDR3. J gave up 9 bases and V 0 bases, and 16 bases lay outside the gene matches. In germline, CDR1 is DFQATT, CDR2 SNEGSKA (reference sequence). CDR3 sequence reads: CSARDRRPGGPVGEQFF. CDR3 nucleotide sequence: TGCAGTGCTAGAGATCGCCGGCCGGGAGGGCCGGTCGGTGAGCAGTTCTTC.

V usage is TRBV24-1 and J usage is TRBJ1-1; a weak D match, TRBD1 (5 bases). This CDR3 has 15 amino acids. Germline V gene data show CDR1 as KGHDR and CDR2 as SFDVKD. V gave up 4 bases and J gave up 3 bases, with 14 bases separating them. CDR3 nucleotide sequence: TGTGCCACCAGTGACTCCCGGGCGGGGGACACTGAAGCTTTCTTT. It is translated as CATSDSRAGDTEAFF.

This clonotype has more than one count but fewer than ten. CDR3 region: CASSIARAEVDQPQHF. Here the CDR3 DNA reads TGTGCCAGTAGTATAGCCAGGGCTGAGGTCGATCAGCCCCAGCATTTT. The rearrangement links TRBV19 to TRBJ1-5; TRBD1 is a possible D gene (5 bases). CDR3 length equals 16 residues. Trimming removed 1 base from V and 5 bases from J, with 15 bases in between. Per the germline V gene, CDR1 is LNHDA and CDR2 is SQIVND (reference sequence).

This clonotype was found a few times. The genes are TRBV12-3 or TRBV12-4 and TRBJ2-5, with a weak D call TRBD1 (6 bases). The CDR3 runs 12 residues. V was clipped by 7 bases and J by 7 bases, with 13 bases between them. CDR3 sequence: CASTLQGGTQYF. The CDR3 DNA reads as TGTGCCAGCACCCTTCAAGGGGGGACCCAGTACTTC.